The next 20 T cell receptor beta chains were all read from a single sample in a study of blood T cell repertoires in COVID-19. Sequencing was performed with immunoSEQ multiplex PCR; in TCRdb, only in-frame clones are kept and a portion is missing. Of about 200,000 clones in the sample, 80% to 95% were seen once. The sample taken for sequencing was peripheral blood. All receptors come from a man between 60 and 75 years old with COVID-19, enrolled during active disease.

The chain couples TRBV30 to TRBJ1-3, with TRBD1 identical over 10 bases. The germline V gene has CDR1 GTSNPN and CDR2 SVGIG (reference sequence). Trimming took 6 bases from V and 5 from J; bases not matched to a gene: 13. This CDR3 region has 16 residues. Here the CDR3 DNA reads TGTGCCTGCCGCCATTCTTGGGACAGGGGACGAAACACCATATATTTT. It codes for CACRHSWDRGRNTIYF.

V and J are TRBV3-1 (or the pseudogene TRBV3-2) and TRBJ2-5; 7 bases align to TRBD2. CDR1 and CDR2 from the germline V gene are LGHDT and YNNKEL (reference sequence). CDR3 size: 14 residues. V dropped 7 bases and J dropped 2; count of bases not matched to a gene: 7. CDR3 sequence (DNA): TGTGCCAGCAATGGGGGAGGGATACAAGAGACCCAGTACTTC. Residues: CASNGGGIQETQYF.

The chain couples TRBV6-5 to TRBJ2-7, with D perhaps TRBD2 (5 bases). The CDR3 extends over 15 amino acids. Trimming shortened V by 4 bases and J by 7 bases, and 20 bases separated the two germline ends. From germline, CDR1 is MNHEY and CDR2 SVGAGI. CDR3 in DNA: TGTGCCAGCAGTTCTAGGTTGAAGAATGGGGAGGAGCAGTACTTC. As protein: CASSSRLKNGEEQYF.

The chain uses TRBV27 and TRBJ1-4; no clear D. The CDR3 contains 15 residues. Germline CDR1 MNHEY, CDR2 SMNVEV (reference sequence). Trimming pared 5 bases from V and 14 bases from J, leaving 24 bases between. The CDR3 loop reads CASSPLPEGPGGLFF. The CDR3 DNA is TGTGCCAGCAGTCCCCTACCCGAGGGCCCAGGAGGGCTGTTTTTT.

This chain connects TRBV6-6 to TRBJ2-2; tentatively, D is TRBD2 (5 bases). This CDR3 is built from 13 residues. V lost 6 bases and J 4 bases, leaving 9 bases between the germline ends. Germline V gene sequence: CDR1 MNHNY, CDR2 SVGAGI (reference sequence). CDR3 nucleotides: TGTGCCAGCAGAATAACTAGCACCGGGGAGCTGTTTTTT. Its translation is CASRITSTGELFF.

The chain links TRBV5-7 to TRBJ1-5; no reliable D call. TRBV5-7 is placed among ORFs of uncertain function. Trimming took 4 bases from V and 10 from J, leaving 15 bases between them. The CDR3 spans 13 residues. CDR3 sequence (DNA): TGTGCCAGCAGCAGGCGAAGAGGTAGACCCCAGCATTTT. Amino acid sequence: CASSRRRGRPQHF.

This chain uses TRBV5-6 with TRBJ2-2; possibly TRBD1 for D (6 bases). This CDR3 is built from 16 residues. Trimming pared 5 bases from V and 6 bases from J, leaving 20 bases between. Germline V gene sequence: CDR1 SGHDT, CDR2 YYEEEE. The CDR3 DNA sequence: TGTGCCAGCAGGTTCCTACAGGGAAGGTATCCCGGGGAGCTGTTTTTT. It specifies CASRFLQGRYPGELFF.

The chain is built from TRBV7-2 and TRBJ2-7; 9 bases match TRBD2. The CDR3 consists of 15 residues. The germline gives CDR1 SGHTA, CDR2 FQGNSA. With 5 bases clipped from V and 1 base from J, the junction kept 6 bases outside the gene matches. The CDR3 nucleotides are TGTGCCAGCAGCCTGACTAGCGGAACGTCCTACGAGCAGTACTTC. As protein: CASSLTSGTSYEQYF.

The rearrangement joins TRBV5-1 to TRBJ1-1; 7 bases fit TRBD1. In germline, CDR1 is SGHRS, CDR2 YFSETQ. The CDR3 is made up of 14 amino acids. V lost 4 bases and J lost 1; bases outside the gene matches: 4. CDR3 residues: CASSVNRGNTEAFF. Written as DNA, the CDR3 is TGCGCCAGCAGCGTCAACAGGGGGAACACTGAAGCTTTCTTT.

This clone was seen only a few times. The chain employs TRBV3-1 (or the pseudogene TRBV3-2) and TRBJ1-2; 9 bases agree with TRBD1. V lost 4 bases to trimming and J lost 6 bases; unmatched junction nucleotides: 9. The CDR3 runs to 15 residues. In germline, CDR1 is LGHDT, CDR2 YNNKEL (reference sequence). The CDR3 protein is CASSLNTGTGHGYTF. DNA of the CDR3: TGTGCCAGCAGCCTTAACACCGGGACAGGGCATGGCTACACCTTC.

This chain joins TRBV5-4 and TRBJ1-2, with 11 bases lining up with TRBD1. The trim removed 7 bases at V and 3 bases at J, leaving 5 bases unmatched. The V gene's germline CDR1 is SGHNT and CDR2 YYREEE (reference sequence). CDR3 length: 14 residues. For the CDR3, the DNA is TGTGCCAGCCGGACAGGGGGCCATGACTATGGCTACACCTTC. Residues: CASRTGGHDYGYTF.

This sequence joins TRBV6-5 and TRBJ1-6; the match to TRBD1 covers 10 bases. Germline CDR1 MNHEY, CDR2 SVGAGI. V trimming: 6 bases; J trimming: 13 bases; junction bases outside the gene matches: 12. This CDR3 region has 15 residues. The CDR3 DNA reads TGTGCCAGCAGACGCGACGGGACAGGGGCGTCCCCCCTCCACTTT. This encodes CASRRDGTGASPLHF.

The V and J genes are TRBV29-1 and TRBJ1-2; 10 nucleotides match TRBD1. In germline, CDR1 is SQVTM, CDR2 ANQGSEA. The CDR3 length is 15 residues. The junction had 7 bases not matched to a gene; V was cut back by 6 bases and J by 0 bases. CDR3 sequence: CSVRTGGNPNYGYTF. The CDR3 DNA reads as TGCAGCGTGAGGACAGGGGGGAACCCTAACTATGGCTACACCTTC.

V is TRBV27 and J is TRBJ2-3, with D possibly being TRBD2 (6 bases). This CDR3 comprises 15 residues. V lost 5 bases and J 5 bases, leaving 17 bases between the germline ends. Germline CDR1 and CDR2: MNHEY and SMNVEV (reference sequence). CDR3 DNA: TGTGCCAGCAGTGAGGACGGGAGTCGGGTAGATACGCAGTATTTT. Amino acid sequence: CASSEDGSRVDTQYF.

The gene calls are TRBV12-3 or TRBV12-4 and TRBJ2-7; TRBD2 matches 10 bases. J lost 7 bases, V lost 3 bases, and 3 bases had no gene match. The CDR3 has 13 residues. CDR3 in DNA: TGTGCCAGCAGTTTGCAACTAGCGGGAGAGCAGTACTTC. Its translation: CASSLQLAGEQYF.

The rearrangement joins TRBV28 to TRBJ2-7; the match to TRBD1 covers 9 bases. Per germline, CDR1 MDHEN and CDR2 SYDVKM. V lost 5 bases and J lost 3; bases outside the gene matches: 8. CDR3 size: 15 residues. The CDR3 is CASSAPGTGHYEQYF. DNA of the CDR3: TGTGCCAGCAGTGCACCCGGGACAGGGCACTACGAGCAGTACTTC.

V usage is TRBV6-5 and J usage is TRBJ2-7, with a weak D call TRBD1 (7 bases). Deletions cut 6 bases from V and 3 bases from J, with 15 bases between. This CDR3 has 14 residues. Germline V gives CDR1 MNHEY, CDR2 SVGAGI. The CDR3 DNA follows: TGTGCCAGCAGACGACAGGGAGGAATCTACGAGCAGTACTTC. It encodes CASRRQGGIYEQYF.

The CDR3, as DNA: TGTGCCAGCAGCACCCCCGGAGATACGCAGTATTTT. This encodes CASSTPGDTQYF. This chain links TRBV7-3 with TRBJ2-3; no clear D gene. The germline V and J ends were trimmed by 5 bases and 5 bases, with 8 bases remaining between them. CDR1 is SGHTA, CDR2 FQGTGA, per germline. The CDR3 runs to 12 residues. The variable domain in full, completed from reference TRBV7-3 and TRBJ2-3, reads GAGVSQTPSNKVTEKGKYVELRCDPISGHTALYWYRQSLGQGPEFLIYFQGTGAADDSGLPNDRFFAVRPEGSVSTLKIQRTERGDSAVYLCASSTPGDTQYFGPGTRLTVL.

The V call is TRBV11-2, the J call TRBJ2-7, with D maybe TRBD2 (5 bases). CDR1 and CDR2 (germline): SGHAT, FQNNGV. The CDR3 has 14 amino acids. V lost 5 bases and J 2 bases, leaving 13 bases between the germline ends. Written as DNA, the CDR3 is TGTGCCAGCAGCCGCCGAGCGGAGCCCTACGAGCAGTACTTC. This gives the protein CASSRRAEPYEQYF.

With regard to this clone: The junction and the germline gene differ at one end; a read error may be behind it. CDR3 in amino acids: CASSQGTGGVYEQYF. The CDR3 DNA sequence: TGTGCCAGCAGTCAAGGGACAGGGGGGGTTTACGAGCAGTACTTC. This chain links TRBV3-1 (or the pseudogene TRBV3-2) with TRBJ2-7, with 11 bases lining up with TRBD1. Looked up from germline, CDR1 is LGHDT and CDR2 is YNNKEL (reference sequence). This CDR3 contains 15 residues.